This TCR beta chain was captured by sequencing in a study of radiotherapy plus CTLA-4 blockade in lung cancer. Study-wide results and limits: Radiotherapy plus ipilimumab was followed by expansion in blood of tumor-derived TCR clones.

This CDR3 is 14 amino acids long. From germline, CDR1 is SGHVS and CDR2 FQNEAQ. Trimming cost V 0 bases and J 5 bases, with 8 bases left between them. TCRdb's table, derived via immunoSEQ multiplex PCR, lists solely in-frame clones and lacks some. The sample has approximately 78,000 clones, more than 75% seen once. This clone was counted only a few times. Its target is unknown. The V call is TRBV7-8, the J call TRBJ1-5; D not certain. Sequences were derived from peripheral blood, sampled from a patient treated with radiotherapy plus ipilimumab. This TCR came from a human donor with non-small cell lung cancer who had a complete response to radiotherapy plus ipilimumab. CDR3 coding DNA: TGTGCCAGCAGCTTAGCGATGGACCATCAGCCCCAGCATTTT. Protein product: CASSLAMDHQPQHF.